These 4 T cell receptor beta chains came from one sample sequenced in a study of blood T cell repertoires in COVID-19. Clones were sequenced by immunoSEQ multiplex PCR, and TCRdb holds only the in-frame ones, with some missing. In the table there are roughly 80,000 clones, roughly 86% of which are singletons. The sequenced sample consisted of peripheral blood. These receptors were obtained from a woman between 55 and 75 years old with acute or convalescent COVID-19.

This CDR3 is CASSLQEDTEAFF. The CDR3 DNA sequence: TGTGCCAGCAGCCTACAAGAGGACACTGAAGCTTTCTTT. The rearrangement uses TRBV7-9 and TRBJ1-1; D is undetermined. Germline values: CDR1 SEHNR, CDR2 FQNEAQ (reference sequence). This CDR3 has 13 amino acids. Trimming took 5 bases from V and 3 from J, leaving 10 bases between them.

This chain connects TRBV19 to TRBJ2-3, with a weak D call TRBD2 (6 bases). Trimming left V 6 bases short and J 9 bases short, with 22 bases between. Germline V lookup: CDR1 LNHDA, CDR2 SQIVND (reference sequence). This CDR3 is built from 15 residues. CDR3 residues: CASSSFSGTLVTQYF. CDR3 nucleotide sequence: TGTGCCAGTAGCTCGTTTAGCGGTACGCTGGTAACGCAGTATTTT.

V and J are TRBV28 and TRBJ2-1; no clear D. Germline V lookup: CDR1 MDHEN, CDR2 SYDVKM. This CDR3 spans 13 amino acids. V was trimmed by 6 bases and J by 11 bases, leaving 17 bases between them. CDR3 coding DNA: TGTGCCAGCAGGGATATAGCCCCCAGTAAGCAGTTCTTC. It is translated as CASRDIAPSKQFF.

This clone came up once. The V gene is TRBV7-2, the J gene TRBJ1-5, with a possible D match to TRBD1 (5 bases). This CDR3 has 14 amino acids. Germline V gives CDR1 SGHTA, CDR2 FQGNSA. The germline V and J ends were trimmed by 1 base and 9 bases, with 13 bases remaining between them. The CDR3 here is CASSLGKGLGPQHF. The CDR3 DNA reads TGTGCCAGCAGCTTAGGTAAGGGGCTAGGGCCCCAGCATTTT.